Shown below are 27 T cell receptor beta chains from a single sample sequenced in a study of blood T cell repertoires in COVID-19. TCRdb's copy holds only in-frame clones and misses some; the assay was immunoSEQ multiplex PCR. The table records a few hundred thousand clones, 80% to 90% of them present only once. Sequenced sample: PBMCs or T cells enriched from blood (not recorded which). The receptors were sampled from a woman aged 25 to 39 who had recovered from COVID-19.

This clone was picked up one time. The chain combines TRBV4-1 with TRBJ1-4, with D hard to call. CDR1 is MGHRA and CDR2 is YSYEKL in the germline V gene. This CDR3 is built from 13 residues. The V gene lost 6 bases and the J gene lost 4 bases, with 9 bases spanning the gap. CDR3 DNA: TGCGCCAGCAGTAGATCCCTTAATGAAAAACTGTTTTTT. This encodes CASSRSLNEKLFF.

The chain uses TRBV30 and TRBJ2-3, with D maybe TRBD2 (5 bases). The CDR3 extends over 13 amino acids. The germline CDR1 and CDR2 sequences are GTSNPN and SVGIG (reference sequence). V was trimmed by 4 bases and J by 6 bases, leaving 14 bases between them. The CDR3 loop is CAWTKPIADTQYF. The CDR3 DNA reads as TGTGCCTGGACTAAACCCATAGCGGATACGCAGTATTTT.

V usage is TRBV5-1 and J usage is TRBJ1-4; D possibly corresponds to TRBD1 (6 bases). CDR1 SGHRS and CDR2 YFSETQ come from the germline V gene. The ends were cut back, 0 bases at V and 3 bases at J, with 18 bases in the middle. The CDR3 is made up of 18 amino acids. The CDR3: CASSLGAGENRPNEKLFF. The CDR3 bases are TGCGCCAGCAGCTTGGGGGCAGGGGAAAACAGGCCTAATGAAAAACTGTTTTTT.

The rearrangement uses TRBV4-2 and TRBJ1-3; D may be TRBD1 (6 bases). With 1 base removed from V and 0 bases from J, the gap between germline ends came to 16 bases. CDR1 LGHNA and CDR2 YNFKEQ come from the germline V gene. The CDR3 loop spans 18 amino acids. For the CDR3, the DNA is TGTGCCAGCAGCCAAGTGGGGACAATCCCGAGCTCTGGAAACACCATATATTTT. Encoded protein: CASSQVGTIPSSGNTIYF.

The genes are TRBV6-5 and TRBJ2-5; possible D gene TRBD1, 6 bases. The germline CDR1 and CDR2 sequences are MNHEY and SVGAGI. This CDR3 comprises 16 residues. The V end lost 0 bases, the J end lost 5 bases, and 16 bases lay between the germline ends. The CDR3, as DNA: TGTGCCAGCAGTTACTCCAACACAGGGTATTTCGAGACCCAGTACTTC. Protein: CASSYSNTGYFETQYF.

The chain employs TRBV3-1 (or the pseudogene TRBV3-2) and TRBJ2-7; D perhaps matches TRBD2 (6 bases). The V gene lost 1 base and the J gene lost 0 bases, with 10 bases spanning the gap. Germline V lookup: CDR1 LGHDT, CDR2 YNNKEL (reference sequence). The CDR3 is 15 residues long. DNA of the CDR3: TGTGCCAGCAGCCAAGGGAGGGGTCGCTCCTACGAGCAGTACTTC. It encodes CASSQGRGRSYEQYF.

V is TRBV6-5 and J is TRBJ2-7; the D gene is possibly TRBD2 (5 bases). The CDR3 runs 15 residues. The germline gives CDR1 MNHEY, CDR2 SVGAGI. The V gene lost 8 bases and the J gene lost 3 bases, with 20 bases spanning the gap. CDR3 region: CASAASTRAGYEQYF. The CDR3 nucleotides are TGTGCCAGCGCCGCGTCCACTAGGGCGGGCTACGAGCAGTACTTC.

J is TRBJ1-4 and V is TRBV7-9; D gene unclear. V lost 5 bases and J 0 bases, leaving 19 bases between the germline ends. Per germline, CDR1 SEHNR and CDR2 FQNEAQ (reference sequence). The CDR3 extends over 18 amino acids. CDR3: CASSPPRFVSATNEKLFF. CDR3 coding DNA: TGTGCCAGCAGCCCCCCTCGCTTCGTCAGTGCAACTAATGAAAAACTGTTTTTT. The full variable domain, rest sourced from reference TRBV7-9 and TRBJ1-4, is DTGVSQNPRHKITKRGQNVTFRCDPISEHNRLYWYRQTLGQGPEFLTYFQNEAQLEKSRLLSDRFSAERPKGSFSTLEIQRTEQGDSAMYLCASSPPRFVSATNEKLFFGSGTQLSVL.

The V and J genes are TRBV28 and TRBJ1-1; 7 bases are a match to TRBD1. V trimming: 3 bases; J trimming: 0 bases; junction bases outside the gene matches: 10. This CDR3 region has 17 residues. The V gene's germline CDR1 is MDHEN and CDR2 SYDVKM. CDR3 sequence reads: CASSLSRGAIMNTEAFF. The CDR3 region has the DNA TGTGCCAGCAGTTTGAGCAGGGGGGCCATCATGAACACTGAAGCTTTCTTT. Looking up the rest from reference TRBV28 and TRBJ1-1 gives the full variable domain: DVKVTQSSRYLVKRTGEKVFLECVQDMDHENMFWYRQDPGLGLRLIYFSYDVKMKEKGDIPEGYSVSREKKERFSLILESASTNQTSMYLCASSLSRGAIMNTEAFFGQGTRLTVV.

The J gene is TRBJ2-7, the V gene TRBV29-1; D is uncertain. V was clipped by 0 bases and J by 6 bases, with 9 bases between them. CDR1 and CDR2 (germline): SQVTM, ANQGSEA. The CDR3 is 12 residues long. CDR3 amino acids: CSVEDRWSEQYF. The CDR3 DNA sequence: TGCAGCGTTGAAGACCGCTGGAGCGAGCAGTACTTC.

This chain links TRBV4-1 with TRBJ1-2; 9 bases fit TRBD1. Unmatched junction bases numbered 13, after V lost 1 base and J lost 7 bases. CDR1 MGHRA and CDR2 YSYEKL come from the germline V gene. The CDR3 consists of 17 residues. The CDR3 nucleotides are TGCGCCAGCAGCCAAGGGCCCCGGGACAGGGCCCGCGGTGGCTACACCTTC. This encodes CASSQGPRDRARGGYTF.

V usage is TRBV6-5 and J usage is TRBJ1-1; D not resolved. Trimming stripped 2 bases from V and 1 base from J, with 11 bases between. The CDR3 extends over 15 amino acids. Germline V lookup: CDR1 MNHEY, CDR2 SVGAGI. The CDR3 is CASSYRVTGNTEAFF. The CDR3 DNA sequence: TGTGCCAGCAGTTACAGAGTAACGGGGAACACTGAAGCTTTCTTT.

CDR3 DNA sequence: TGTGCCAGTAGTCCCTCGGGGGGGCCAGATACGCAGTATTTT. Its protein is CASSPSGGPDTQYF. This chain uses TRBV19 with TRBJ2-3; 8 positions match TRBD2. The CDR3 covers 14 residues. V shed 5 bases, J shed 4 bases, and the junction held 5 bases outside the gene matches. The germline CDR1 and CDR2 sequences are LNHDA and SQIVND (reference sequence).

The V gene is TRBV4-2, the J gene TRBJ2-7; D is ambiguous. This CDR3 comprises 14 residues. V was cut by 0 bases and J by 1 base, with 7 bases left in between. Germline-derived CDR1 and CDR2 are LGHNA and YNFKEQ. This CDR3 reads CASSQEAGSYEQYF. The CDR3 DNA is TGTGCCAGCAGCCAAGAGGCAGGATCCTACGAGCAGTACTTC.

V and J are TRBV14 and TRBJ2-3; 10 bases match TRBD2. After removal of 3 bases from V and 3 bases from J, the junction contained 12 bases not matched to a gene. Germline V CDR1 and CDR2: SGHDN, FVKESK. The CDR3 extends over 18 amino acids. CDR3 sequence: CASSHRLGLAGATDTQYF. The CDR3 coding sequence is TGTGCCAGCAGCCATCGCCTGGGTCTAGCGGGGGCGACAGATACGCAGTATTTT.

This chain links TRBV30 with TRBJ1-2; D uncertain. V dropped 4 bases and J dropped 4 bases, with 16 bases sitting between them. CDR3 size: 14 residues. The germline CDR1 and CDR2 sequences are GTSNPN and SVGIG (reference sequence). This CDR3 reads CAWIPPGSLYGYTF. DNA for the CDR3: TGTGCCTGGATTCCCCCCGGGTCCCTCTATGGCTACACCTTC. Variable domain in full (rest from reference TRBV30 and TRBJ1-2): SQTIHQWPATLVQPVGSPLSLECTVEGTSNPNLYWYRQAAGRGLQLLFYSVGIGQISSEVPQNLSASRPQDRQFILSSKKLLLSDSGFYLCAWIPPGSLYGYTFGSGTRLTVV.

The chain uses TRBV4-2 and TRBJ2-4; 8 bases align to TRBD2. The CDR3 has 17 residues. The V gene's germline CDR1 is LGHNA and CDR2 YNFKEQ. V was clipped by 0 bases and J by 5 bases; unmatched bases: 9. This CDR3 is CASSQEVAAGGQNIQYF. CDR3 nucleotides: TGTGCCAGCAGCCAAGAAGTGGCGGCGGGAGGCCAAAACATTCAGTACTTC.

This chain links TRBV28 with TRBJ1-6, with TRBD1 matching 10 bases. The V gene's germline CDR1 is MDHEN and CDR2 SYDVKM. Unmatched junction bases numbered 7, after V lost 2 bases and J lost 9 bases. The CDR3 is made up of 16 amino acids. CDR3 sequence reads: CASSLPAGQGTSPLHF. The CDR3 region has the DNA TGTGCCAGCAGTTTACCCGCGGGACAGGGGACTTCACCCCTCCACTTT.

CDR3 nucleotide sequence: TGTGCCAGCAGCGGTCCCTTTAACTACGAGCAGTACTTC. It translates to CASSGPFNYEQYF. This chain links TRBV6-5 with TRBJ2-7; D remains ambiguous. The CDR3 is 13 residues long. Between the trimmed V and J ends, which lost 6 bases and 3 bases, there was a span of 12 bases. Germline lookup yields CDR1 MNHEY and CDR2 SVGAGI.

This chain links TRBV7-3 with TRBJ2-2; D gene ambiguous. The CDR3 extends over 12 amino acids. Trimming stripped 3 bases from V and 4 bases from J, with 3 bases between. Germline V CDR1 and CDR2: SGHTA, FQGTGA. CDR3 nucleotides: TGTGCCAGCAGCTTCAGCACCGGGGAGCTGTTTTTT. Its protein product is CASSFSTGELFF.

The chain uses TRBV6-1 and TRBJ2-5, with TRBD2 matching 14 bases. The germline V gene has CDR1 MNHNS and CDR2 SASEGT. After removal of 4 bases from V and 3 bases from J, the junction contained 7 bases not matched to a gene. CDR3 length equals 17 residues. The CDR3 coding sequence is TGTGCCAGCAGTGCGGGACTAGCGGGGGCCATAAAAGAGACCCAGTACTTC. It translates to CASSAGLAGAIKETQYF.

The chain combines TRBV6-5 with TRBJ1-2; D unresolved. Germline CDR1 and CDR2: MNHEY and SVGAGI. V was shortened by 6 bases and J by 8 bases, with 16 bases between the two germline ends. The CDR3 is made up of 13 amino acids. The CDR3: CASSRGISGGYTF. The DNA for the CDR3 is TGTGCCAGCAGCCGCGGGATTTCGGGCGGCTACACCTTC.

This chain uses TRBV14 with TRBJ2-7; 11 bases line up with TRBD2. The length of the CDR3 is 15 residues. Germline CDR1 SGHDN, CDR2 FVKESK. With V trimmed by 5 bases and J by 4 bases, 7 bases remained unmatched. This CDR3 is CASSAYRTSGYEQYF. CDR3 nucleotide sequence: TGTGCCAGCAGCGCGTATCGGACTAGCGGGTACGAGCAGTACTTC.

V and J are TRBV6-6 and TRBJ2-7; 13 bases are a match to TRBD2. Trimming at V came to 5 bases and at J to 6 bases, leaving 13 bases not matched to a gene. The CDR3 contains 17 residues. Germline V gives CDR1 MNHNY, CDR2 SVGAGI (reference sequence). The CDR3, as DNA: TGTGCCAGCAGTCGAATCAGGACTAGCGGGAGTCGCCTCGAGCAGTACTTC. Translating it yields CASSRIRTSGSRLEQYF.

This clone appeared a single time. The V gene is TRBV29-1, the J gene TRBJ2-7, with D possibly matching TRBD2 (6 bases). Germline CDR1 reads SQVTM; CDR2 reads ANQGSEA. V lost 4 bases to trimming and J lost 2 bases, with 9 bases between them. The CDR3 has 12 amino acids. CDR3 DNA: TGCAGCGTTGTCGGAGGGGCCTACGAGCAGTACTTC. This codes for CSVVGGAYEQYF.

The chain employs TRBV9 and TRBJ2-7; D is possibly TRBD2 (7 bases). The length of the CDR3 is 15 residues. The V end was cut by 2 bases, the J end by 3 bases, with 15 bases between. CDR1 is SGDLS, CDR2 YYNGEE, per germline. CDR3 sequence reads: CASSVGGTLNYEQYF. CDR3 nucleotide sequence: TGTGCCAGCAGCGTCGGGGGGACACTTAACTACGAGCAGTACTTC.

A remark on this clone: The identical CDR3 is also encoded by other nucleotide sequences in the sample. This chain links TRBV28 with TRBJ2-7; D is unclear. Germline V gene lookup returns CDR1 MDHEN and CDR2 SYDVKM. Trimming removed 6 bases from V and 3 bases from J, with 3 bases in between. The CDR3 extends over 10 amino acids. The CDR3, as DNA: TGTGCCAGCAGCCACTACGAGCAGTACTTC. Protein product: CASSHYEQYF.